A single sample is the source of the 2 T cell receptor beta chains below, sequenced in a study of T cells in Graves' hyperthyroidism and ophthalmopathy. TCR beta CDR3 regions were amplified from RNA. With the HTBI primer set, the TCR CDR3 went through a first round of RT-PCR. MiXCR was run by TCRdb on the multiplex PCR reads, yielding one entry per CDR3 protein. The sample yields under 350,000 distinct CDR3 sequences, over 15% seen once. What was sequenced was blood. These receptors originate from a woman aged 55-69 years with Graves' ophthalmopathy.

This clonotype was found a few times. CDR3 coding DNA: TGTGCCTGGACTGACCCGAGTTCACCCCTCCACTTT. It translates to CAWTDPSSPLHF. V usage is TRBV30 and J usage is TRBJ1-6; unclear D gene. Trimming cost V 4 bases and J 9 bases, with 10 bases left between them. CDR1 GTSNPN and CDR2 SVGIG come from the germline V gene (reference sequence). CDR3 size: 12 residues.

This chain uses TRBV30 with TRBJ2-1; D not certain. There are 15 residues in the CDR3. CDR1 GTSNPN and CDR2 SVGIG come from the germline V gene (reference sequence). Trimming left V 0 bases short and J 0 bases short, with 9 bases between. The CDR3 coding sequence is TGTGCCTGGAGTGTAGGCCCGAGCTCCTACAATGAGCAGTTCTTC. Translation: CAWSVGPSSYNEQFF.